This is a list of T cell receptor beta chains from one sample in a study of Ad26.COV2.S vaccination and SARS-CoV-2 variants. Profiled with immunoSEQ multiplex PCR; TCRdb holds only in-frame clones, not every one. The sample holds around 400,000 clones, 90% seen once. The sequencing here drew on peripheral blood, taken in a trial of Ad26.COV2.S vaccine versus placebo. The receptor set was obtained from a person aged 18-60 years who received the Ad26.COV2.S COVID-19 vaccine or a placebo. Each CDR3 is given with its conserved first and last residue. D genes are given only for firm matches. Some rows mark clone size as missing; the rest say once, few, many or name a class of expanded clone.

DNA	CDR3	D	size	V	J
TGTGCCAGCAGCTTAGTCCCCTTAAGCACAGATACGCAGTATTTT	CASSLVPLSTDTQYF	.	.	TRBV7-2	TRBJ2-3
TGTGCCAGCACCCAAAAAGGACCTCGTGAAAAACTGTTTTTT	CASTQKGPREKLFF	.	.	TRBV6-6	TRBJ1-4
TGCGCCAGCAGCCCCGGGGGTCCGTACGAGCAGTACTTC	CASSPGGPYEQYF	.	.	TRBV5-1	TRBJ2-7
TGCGCCAGCAGCCCCAGGGACGCGGCGAGCTCCTACAATGAGCAGTTCTTC	CASSPRDAASSYNEQFF	.	.	TRBV4-1	TRBJ2-1
TGTGCCAGCACCCAACGCGCTAGCCACCTCTATGAGCAGTTCTTC	CASTQRASHLYEQFF	.	.	TRBV11-2	TRBJ2-1
TGTGCCAGCAGCCAAGTCGAAACTTACGAGCAGTACTTC	CASSQVETYEQYF	.	.	TRBV7-9	TRBJ2-7
TGTGCCAGCAGTTCTAGCGGGAGGTTCCTCAATGAGCAGTTCTTC	CASSSSGRFLNEQFF	TRBD2	.	TRBV27	TRBJ2-1
TGTGCCAGCAGCTCCCGGGGACAGGGGTCCTACAATGAGCAGTTCTTC	CASSSRGQGSYNEQFF	TRBD1	once	TRBV13	TRBJ2-1
TGTGCCAGCAGCTTGAGGGGTTCCTACAATGAGCAGTTCTTC	CASSLRGSYNEQFF	.	.	TRBV5-4	TRBJ2-1
TGTGCCAGCAGCTTAGTGCAAGTCGGGACAGAGTACGAGCAGTACTTC	CASSLVQVGTEYEQYF	TRBD1	.	TRBV7-8	TRBJ2-7
TGTGCCAGCAGCCCCCGCGCCACCTACAATGAGCAGTTCTTC	CASSPRATYNEQFF	.	.	TRBV9	TRBJ2-1
TGCAGTGCTACAGGGTCAAATGAGCAGTTCTTC	CSATGSNEQFF	.	.	TRBV20-1	TRBJ2-1
TGTGCCAGCAGCTGGACAGGGTTCGAGCAGTACTTC	CASSWTGFEQYF	TRBD1	.	TRBV28	TRBJ2-7
TGTGCCAGCAGCCATTTGGACAGGGGGCTTTCACCCCTCCACTTT	CASSHLDRGLSPLHF	TRBD1	.	TRBV3-1/TRBV3-2	TRBJ1-6
TGTGCCAGCAGCTGGGCTGTAGGGGACAATGAGCAGTTCTTC	CASSWAVGDNEQFF	.	few	TRBV7-2	TRBJ2-1
TGTGCCAGCAGCCCGGAATTCGCCGGCTTTTCAGATACGCAGTATTTT	CASSPEFAGFSDTQYF	.	.	TRBV2	TRBJ2-3
TGTGCCAGCAGCTCTAGGTGGAAGGATACGCAGTATTTT	CASSSRWKDTQYF	.	.	TRBV5-4	TRBJ2-3
TGTGCCAGCAGCTCAGCCGGGACAGGGAGTATGAACACTGAAGCTTTCTTT	CASSSAGTGSMNTEAFF	TRBD1	.	TRBV7-9	TRBJ1-1
TGTGCCAGCAGCGTAGCAGCTGGAGTGCACAATGAGCAGTTCTTC	CASSVAAGVHNEQFF	.	.	TRBV9	TRBJ2-1
TGTGCCAGCAGTTTAGCCGGGACAGGGATTTCCGGGGAGCTGTTTTTT	CASSLAGTGISGELFF	TRBD1	.	TRBV27	TRBJ2-2
TGTGCCAGCAGCCTAGAGGGTGATTGGGGAGTCGGTTTTCGGGAGGCCGGGGAGCTGTTTTTT	CASSLEGDWGVGFREAGELFF	TRBD2	.	TRBV28	TRBJ2-2
TGCGCCAGCAGCCAAGAAGGGTACAGCAATCAGCCCCAGCATTTT	CASSQEGYSNQPQHF	.	.	TRBV4-1	TRBJ1-5
TGCGCCAGCAGCCAAGATTTTGGACAGCCCCAGCATTTT	CASSQDFGQPQHF	.	.	TRBV4-1	TRBJ1-5
TGTGCCAGCAGCTTAGGGGCGACAACCAACGAGCAGTACTTC	CASSLGATTNEQYF	.	.	TRBV7-9	TRBJ2-7
TGTGCCACCGGTGGTGAGCGCGCCGGGGAGCTGTTTTTT	CATGGERAGELFF	.	.	TRBV27	TRBJ2-2
TGTGCCATAGGAATCCGGGACGACGAACCCTGGGATGAAAAACTGTTTTTT	CAIGIRDDEPWDEKLFF	.	.	TRBV19	TRBJ1-4
TGTGCCAGCTCCAGGGGCTTTAATCAGCCCCAGCATTTT	CASSRGFNQPQHF	.	once	TRBV6-5	TRBJ1-5
TGTGCCAGCAGCTTAGGAACACAGGGGTACACTGAAGCTTTCTTT	CASSLGTQGYTEAFF	TRBD1	.	TRBV5-4	TRBJ1-1
TGTGCCAGCAGCTTAGATTGGGGGCGCCCAGATACGCAGTATTTT	CASSLDWGRPDTQYF	.	.	TRBV7-2	TRBJ2-3
TGTGCCAGCACCCGAGGGGGAGGCAATGAGCAGTTCTTC	CASTRGGGNEQFF	.	.	TRBV5-4	TRBJ2-1
TGTGCCAGCAGTGGCTTGAGGATTGGGACTAGCGGGAGCTTTTCCTACAATGAGCAGTTCTTC	CASSGLRIGTSGSFSYNEQFF	TRBD2	.	TRBV2	TRBJ2-1
TGTGCCAGCAGCTTTGGACTAGCGTTCAACAATGAGCAGTTCTTC	CASSFGLAFNNEQFF	TRBD2	.	TRBV11-2	TRBJ2-1
TGTGCCAGCAGCTTAGATCAGAGCGGGGGAACCGGGGAGCTGTTTTTT	CASSLDQSGGTGELFF	TRBD2	few	TRBV11-3	TRBJ2-2